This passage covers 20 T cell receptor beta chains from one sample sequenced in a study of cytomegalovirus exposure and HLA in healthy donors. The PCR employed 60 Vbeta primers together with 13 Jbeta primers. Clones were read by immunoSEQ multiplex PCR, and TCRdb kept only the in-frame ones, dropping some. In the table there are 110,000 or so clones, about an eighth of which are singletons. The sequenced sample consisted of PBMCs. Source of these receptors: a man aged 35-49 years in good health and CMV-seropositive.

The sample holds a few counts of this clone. The CDR3 bases are TGTGCCAGCATTCCGGTGGCGGGAGGGAGCTACGAGCAGTACTTC. Protein: CASIPVAGGSYEQYF. V gene TRBV28 combines with J gene TRBJ2-7; 9 bases fit TRBD2. After removal of 7 bases from V and 3 bases from J, the junction contained 10 bases not matched to a gene. CDR3 length: 15 amino acids. Germline assignment: CDR1 MDHEN and CDR2 SYDVKM.

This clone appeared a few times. CDR3 region: CASSLWGPQETQYF. For the CDR3, the DNA is TGTGCCAGCAGCCTCTGGGGCCCCCAAGAGACCCAGTACTTC. The rearrangement links TRBV7-2 to TRBJ2-5; a weak D match, TRBD1 (5 bases). The CDR3 loop spans 14 amino acids. Trimming took 5 bases from V and 1 from J, leaving 11 bases between them. The germline V gene encodes CDR1 SGHTA and CDR2 FQGNSA.

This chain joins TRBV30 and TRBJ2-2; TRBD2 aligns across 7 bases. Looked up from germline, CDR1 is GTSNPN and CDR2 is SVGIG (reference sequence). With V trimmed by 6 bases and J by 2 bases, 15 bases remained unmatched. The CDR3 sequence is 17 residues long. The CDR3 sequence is CACNDWPGRRNTGELFF. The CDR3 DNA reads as TGTGCCTGTAATGACTGGCCCGGGAGGAGAAACACCGGGGAGCTGTTTTTT.

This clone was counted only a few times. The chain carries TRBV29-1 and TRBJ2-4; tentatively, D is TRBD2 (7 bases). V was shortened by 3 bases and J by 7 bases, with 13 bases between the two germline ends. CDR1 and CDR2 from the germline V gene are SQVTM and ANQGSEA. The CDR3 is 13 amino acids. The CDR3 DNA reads TGCAGCGTTGATGCGGGGGCTCTGAACATTCAGTACTTC. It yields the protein CSVDAGALNIQYF.

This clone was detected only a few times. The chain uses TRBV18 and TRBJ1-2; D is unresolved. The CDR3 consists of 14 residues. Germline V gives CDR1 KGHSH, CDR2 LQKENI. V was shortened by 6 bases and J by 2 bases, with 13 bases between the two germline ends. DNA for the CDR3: TGTGCCAGCTCGGTCGACTTATCCAACTATGGCTACACCTTC. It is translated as CASSVDLSNYGYTF.

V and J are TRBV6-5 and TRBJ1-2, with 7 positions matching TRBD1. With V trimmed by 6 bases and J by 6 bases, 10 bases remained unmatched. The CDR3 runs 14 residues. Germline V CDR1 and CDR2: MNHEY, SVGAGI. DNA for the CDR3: TGTGCCAGCAGCCCAAGGACAGGACCCAATGGCTACACCTTC. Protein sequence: CASSPRTGPNGYTF.

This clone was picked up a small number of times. The CDR3 here is CASRRGATNEKLFF. CDR3 DNA: TGTGCCAGTAGAAGAGGCGCAACTAATGAAAAACTGTTTTTT. The chain joins TRBV19 to TRBJ1-4; D is undetermined. V was shortened by 6 bases and J by 0 bases, with 8 bases between the two germline ends. This CDR3 contains 14 residues. CDR1 and CDR2 (germline): LNHDA, SQIVND (reference sequence).

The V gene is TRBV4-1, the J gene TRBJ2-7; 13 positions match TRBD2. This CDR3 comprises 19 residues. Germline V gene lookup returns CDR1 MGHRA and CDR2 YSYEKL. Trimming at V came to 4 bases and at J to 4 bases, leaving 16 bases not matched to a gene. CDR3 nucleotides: TGCGCCAGCAGCCCAGGGTACAGGACTAGCGGGAGAAAGACTTACGAGCAGTACTTC. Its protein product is CASSPGYRTSGRKTYEQYF.

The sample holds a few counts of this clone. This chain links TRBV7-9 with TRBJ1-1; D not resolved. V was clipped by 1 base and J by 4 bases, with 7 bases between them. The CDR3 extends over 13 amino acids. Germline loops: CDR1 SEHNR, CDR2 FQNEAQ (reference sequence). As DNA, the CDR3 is TGTGCCAGCAGCTTAGGAGGGCTCACTGAAGCTTTCTTT. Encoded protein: CASSLGGLTEAFF.

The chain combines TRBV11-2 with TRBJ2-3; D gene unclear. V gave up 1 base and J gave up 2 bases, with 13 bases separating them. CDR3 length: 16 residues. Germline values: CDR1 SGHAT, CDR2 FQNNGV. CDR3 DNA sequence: TGTGCCAGCAGCTTAGTTGGGCAACCCCACACAGATACGCAGTATTTT. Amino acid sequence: CASSLVGQPHTDTQYF.

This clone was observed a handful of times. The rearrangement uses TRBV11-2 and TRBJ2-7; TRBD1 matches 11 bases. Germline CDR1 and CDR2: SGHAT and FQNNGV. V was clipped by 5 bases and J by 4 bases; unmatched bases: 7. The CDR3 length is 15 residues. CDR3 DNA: TGTGCCAGCAGCCATGGACAGGGGGCGGGATACGAGCAGTACTTC. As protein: CASSHGQGAGYEQYF.

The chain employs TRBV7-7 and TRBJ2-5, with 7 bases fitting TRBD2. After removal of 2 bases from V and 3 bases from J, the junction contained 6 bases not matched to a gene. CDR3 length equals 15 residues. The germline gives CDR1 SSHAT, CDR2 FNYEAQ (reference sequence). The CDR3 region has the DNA TGTGCCAGCAGCTTATTCCGGGGAGGGAAAGAGACCCAGTACTTC. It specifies CASSLFRGGKETQYF.

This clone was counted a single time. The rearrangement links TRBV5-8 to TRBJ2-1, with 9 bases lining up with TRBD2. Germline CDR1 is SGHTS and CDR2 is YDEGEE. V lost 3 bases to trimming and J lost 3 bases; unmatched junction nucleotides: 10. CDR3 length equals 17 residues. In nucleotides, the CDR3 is TGTGCCAGCAGCTCAGACACACAACTAGCGGGCTACAATGAGCAGTTCTTC. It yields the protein CASSSDTQLAGYNEQFF.

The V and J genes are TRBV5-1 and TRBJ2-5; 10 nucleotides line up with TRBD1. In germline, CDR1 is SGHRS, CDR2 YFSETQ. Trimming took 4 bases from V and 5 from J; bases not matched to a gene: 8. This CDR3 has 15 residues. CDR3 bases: TGCGCCAGCAGCGGGACCGGGACAGGGGTCGAGACCCAGTACTTC. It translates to CASSGTGTGVETQYF. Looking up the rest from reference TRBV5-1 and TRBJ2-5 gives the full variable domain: KAGVTQTPRYLIKTRGQQVTLSCSPISGHRSVSWYQQTPGQGLQFLFEYFSETQRNKGNFPGRFSGRQFSNSRSEMNVSTLELGDSALYLCASSGTGTGVETQYFGPGTRLLVL.

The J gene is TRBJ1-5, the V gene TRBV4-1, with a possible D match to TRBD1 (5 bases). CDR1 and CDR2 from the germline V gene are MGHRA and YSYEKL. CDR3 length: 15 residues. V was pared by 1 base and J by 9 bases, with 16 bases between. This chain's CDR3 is CASSQVVIGAWPQHF. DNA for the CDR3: TGCGCCAGCAGCCAAGTGGTAATAGGGGCCTGGCCCCAGCATTTT.

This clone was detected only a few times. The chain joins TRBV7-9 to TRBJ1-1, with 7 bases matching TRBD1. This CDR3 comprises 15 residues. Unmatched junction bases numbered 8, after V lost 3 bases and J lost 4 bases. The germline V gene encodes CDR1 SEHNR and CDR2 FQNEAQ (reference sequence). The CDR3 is CASSFRQGEITEAFF. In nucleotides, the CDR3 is TGTGCCAGCAGCTTTCGACAGGGTGAAATCACTGAAGCTTTCTTT.

The CDR3 DNA reads as TGTGCCAGCAGCCCCCGGACTAGCGGCACAGATACGCAGTATTTT. Its translation is CASSPRTSGTDTQYF. The V and J genes are TRBV7-2 and TRBJ2-3, with 9 bases aligning to TRBD2. The germline CDR1 and CDR2 sequences are SGHTA and FQGNSA. Losses at the gene ends were 5 bases for V and 1 base for J; bases not matched to a gene: 4. This CDR3 has 15 residues.

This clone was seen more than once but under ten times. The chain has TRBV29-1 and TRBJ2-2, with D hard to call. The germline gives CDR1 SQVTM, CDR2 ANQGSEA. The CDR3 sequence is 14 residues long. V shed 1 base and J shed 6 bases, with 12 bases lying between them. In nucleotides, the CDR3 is TGCAGCGTTGAAGCCCTTTACGGGTCCGGGGAGCTGTTTTTT. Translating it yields CSVEALYGSGELFF.

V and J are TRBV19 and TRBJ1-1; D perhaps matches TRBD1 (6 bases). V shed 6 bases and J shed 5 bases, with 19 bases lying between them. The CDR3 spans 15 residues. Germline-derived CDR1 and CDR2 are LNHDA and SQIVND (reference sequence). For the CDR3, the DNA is TGTGCCAGTAGCCAAAAACAGGGAAGAAGTACTGAAGCTTTCTTT. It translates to CASSQKQGRSTEAFF.

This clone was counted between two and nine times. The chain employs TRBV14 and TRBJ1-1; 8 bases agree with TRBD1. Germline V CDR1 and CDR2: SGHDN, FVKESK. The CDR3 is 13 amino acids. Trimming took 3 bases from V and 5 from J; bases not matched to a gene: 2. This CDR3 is CASSQWTGTEAFF. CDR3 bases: TGTGCCAGCAGCCAGTGGACAGGGACTGAAGCTTTCTTT.